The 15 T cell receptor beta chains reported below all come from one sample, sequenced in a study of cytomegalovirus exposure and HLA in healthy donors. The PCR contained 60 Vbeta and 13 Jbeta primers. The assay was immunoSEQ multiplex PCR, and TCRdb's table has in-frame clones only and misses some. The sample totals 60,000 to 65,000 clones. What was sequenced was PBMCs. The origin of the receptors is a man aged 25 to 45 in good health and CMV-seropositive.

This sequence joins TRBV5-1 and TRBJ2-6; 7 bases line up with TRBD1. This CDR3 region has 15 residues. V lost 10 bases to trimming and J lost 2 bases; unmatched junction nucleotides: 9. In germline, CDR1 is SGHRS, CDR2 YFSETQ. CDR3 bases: TGCGCCGGCCGGGACAGTCCTCCTGGGGCCAACGTCCTGACTTTC. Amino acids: CAGRDSPPGANVLTF.

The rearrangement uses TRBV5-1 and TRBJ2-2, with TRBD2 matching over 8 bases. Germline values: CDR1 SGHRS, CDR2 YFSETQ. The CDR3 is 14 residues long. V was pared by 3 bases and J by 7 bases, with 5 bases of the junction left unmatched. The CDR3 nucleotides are TGCGCCAGCAGCTCACTAGCGGATGACGGGGAGCTGTTTTTT. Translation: CASSSLADDGELFF.

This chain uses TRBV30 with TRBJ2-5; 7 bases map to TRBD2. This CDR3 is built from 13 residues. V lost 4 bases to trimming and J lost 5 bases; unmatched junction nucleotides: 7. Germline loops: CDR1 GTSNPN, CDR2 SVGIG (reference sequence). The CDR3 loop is CAWTLWGGETQYF. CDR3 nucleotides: TGTGCCTGGACCCTTTGGGGAGGGGAGACCCAGTACTTC.

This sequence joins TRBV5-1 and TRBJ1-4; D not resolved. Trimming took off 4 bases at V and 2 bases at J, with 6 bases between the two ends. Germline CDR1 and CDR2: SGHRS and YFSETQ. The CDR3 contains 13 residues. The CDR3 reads CASSGETNEKLFF. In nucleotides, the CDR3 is TGCGCCAGCAGCGGGGAGACTAATGAAAAACTGTTTTTT.

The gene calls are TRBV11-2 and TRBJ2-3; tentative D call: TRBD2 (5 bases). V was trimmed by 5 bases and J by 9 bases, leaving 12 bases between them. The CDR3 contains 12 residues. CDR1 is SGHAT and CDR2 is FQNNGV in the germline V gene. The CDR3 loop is CASSLGSGTQYF. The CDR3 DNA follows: TGTGCCAGCAGCCTTGGAAGCGGAACGCAGTATTTT.

The CDR3 nucleotides read TGCGCCAGCAGCTTGGAGCCAGGGGGCTTGTCTAATGAAAAACTGTTTTTT. Translated: CASSLEPGGLSNEKLFF. This chain connects TRBV5-1 to TRBJ1-4, with 8 bases identical to TRBD1. There are 17 residues in the CDR3. V lost 0 bases and J lost 3; bases outside the gene matches: 7. The V gene's germline CDR1 is SGHRS and CDR2 YFSETQ.

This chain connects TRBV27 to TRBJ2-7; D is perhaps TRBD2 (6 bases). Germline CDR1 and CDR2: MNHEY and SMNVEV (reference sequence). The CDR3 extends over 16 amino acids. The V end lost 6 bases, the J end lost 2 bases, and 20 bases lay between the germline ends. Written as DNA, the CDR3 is TGTGCCAGCAGAGCCTGGACTACCAACAACGCCTACGAGCAGTACTTC. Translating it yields CASRAWTTNNAYEQYF.

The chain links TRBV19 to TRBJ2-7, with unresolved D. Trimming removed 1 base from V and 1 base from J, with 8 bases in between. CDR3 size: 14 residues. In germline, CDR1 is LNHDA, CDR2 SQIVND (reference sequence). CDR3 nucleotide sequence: TGTGCCAGTAGTATAGTGCAGGATTCCTACGAGCAGTACTTC. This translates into CASSIVQDSYEQYF.

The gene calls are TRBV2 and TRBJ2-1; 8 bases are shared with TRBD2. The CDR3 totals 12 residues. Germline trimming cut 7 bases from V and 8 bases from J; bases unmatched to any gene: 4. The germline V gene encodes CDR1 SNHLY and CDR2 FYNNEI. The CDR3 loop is CASTEREYEQFF. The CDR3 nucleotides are TGTGCCAGCACGGAGCGGGAGTATGAGCAGTTCTTC.

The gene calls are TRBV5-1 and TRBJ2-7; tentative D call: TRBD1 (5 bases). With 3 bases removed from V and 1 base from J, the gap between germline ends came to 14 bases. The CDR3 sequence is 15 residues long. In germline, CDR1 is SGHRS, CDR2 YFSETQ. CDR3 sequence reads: CASSSTSSGSYEQYF. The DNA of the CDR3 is TGCGCCAGCAGCTCAACGTCTTCAGGGTCCTACGAGCAGTACTTC.

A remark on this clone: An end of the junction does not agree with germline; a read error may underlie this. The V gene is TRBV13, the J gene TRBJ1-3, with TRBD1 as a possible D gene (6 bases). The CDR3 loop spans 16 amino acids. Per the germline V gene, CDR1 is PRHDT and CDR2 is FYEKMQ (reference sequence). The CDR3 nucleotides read TGTGCCAGCAGTTTAGGACAGCCCCTCTCTGGAAACACCATATATTTT. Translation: CASSLGQPLSGNTIYF.

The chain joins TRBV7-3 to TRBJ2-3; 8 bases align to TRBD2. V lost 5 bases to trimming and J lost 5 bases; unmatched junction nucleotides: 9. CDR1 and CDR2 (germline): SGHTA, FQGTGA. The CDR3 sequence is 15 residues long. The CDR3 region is CASSNSGTEGDTQYF. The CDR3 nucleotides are TGTGCCAGCAGCAATAGCGGGACGGAGGGAGATACGCAGTATTTT.

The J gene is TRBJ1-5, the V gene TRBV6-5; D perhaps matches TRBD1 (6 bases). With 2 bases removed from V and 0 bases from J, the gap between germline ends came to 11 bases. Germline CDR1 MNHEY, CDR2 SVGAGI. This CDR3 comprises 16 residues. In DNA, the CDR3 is TGTGCCAGCAGTTACCCAGGGGTGTATAGCAATCAGCCCCAGCATTTT. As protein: CASSYPGVYSNQPQHF.

The CDR3 loop is CASSQERLTYEQYF. The CDR3 region has the DNA TGTGCCAGCAGCCAAGAGAGACTGACCTACGAGCAGTACTTC. The genes are TRBV4-2 and TRBJ2-7; D call uncertain. Looked up from germline, CDR1 is LGHNA and CDR2 is YNFKEQ. The CDR3 has 14 amino acids. The V end lost 0 bases, the J end lost 2 bases, and 8 bases lay between the germline ends.

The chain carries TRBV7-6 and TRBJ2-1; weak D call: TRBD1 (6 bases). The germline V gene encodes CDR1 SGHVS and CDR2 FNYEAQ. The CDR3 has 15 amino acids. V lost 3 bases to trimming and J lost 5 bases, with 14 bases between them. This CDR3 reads CASSLLTGSDNEQFF. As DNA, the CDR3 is TGTGCCAGCAGCTTGCTGACAGGATCCGACAATGAGCAGTTCTTC.